The 21 T cell receptor beta chains reported below all come from one sample, sequenced in a study of early T cells in non-severe SARS-CoV-2 infection. TCRdb fed the 5' RACE reads into MiXCR, producing one record per CDR3 protein. The table records tens of thousands of distinct CDR3 sequences, 12% of them present only once. Sequences were obtained from whole blood. These receptors were collected from an adult who was a healthcare worker with PCR-confirmed SARS-CoV-2 infection or an uninfected control (not recorded which).

The count of this clonotype is one. The V and J genes are TRBV20-1 and TRBJ2-1; D is possibly TRBD2 (7 bases). Germline V gene lookup returns CDR1 DFQATT and CDR2 SNEGSKA (reference sequence). The CDR3 covers 15 residues. V lost 0 bases and J 9 bases, leaving 18 bases between the germline ends. The CDR3 sequence is CSARDPAGAWGEQFF. The DNA of the CDR3 is TGCAGTGCTAGAGATCCCGCGGGGGCCTGGGGTGAGCAGTTCTTC.

The rearrangement joins TRBV6-2 or TRBV6-3 to TRBJ2-7; 7 bases are a match to TRBD1. This CDR3 has 16 residues. Germline lookup yields CDR1 MNHEY and CDR2 SVGEGT. The V and J ends lost 8 bases and 4 bases, in that order; junction bases with no gene match: 17. CDR3 DNA sequence: TGTGCCAGCTACTCTCGTCGACAGGGTGGGGTTTACGAGCAGTACTTC. Translated, it gives CASYSRRQGGVYEQYF.

This clonotype was recorded many times. The rearrangement joins TRBV5-1 to TRBJ2-1; 11 nucleotides match TRBD2. This CDR3 spans 17 amino acids. Germline-derived CDR1 and CDR2 are SGHRS and YFSETQ. V was clipped by 4 bases and J by 8 bases; unmatched bases: 14. The CDR3: CASSAPLAGGLLDEQFF. The CDR3 DNA reads TGCGCCAGCAGCGCGCCTCTAGCGGGGGGCCTCTTGGATGAGCAGTTCTTC.

The V call is TRBV2, the J call TRBJ1-1; D gene uncertain. Germline CDR1 is SNHLY and CDR2 is FYNNEI. Trimming stripped 3 bases from V and 3 bases from J, with 8 bases between. The CDR3 covers 13 residues. The CDR3 sequence is CASSDGRHTEAFF. The CDR3 bases are TGTGCCAGCAGTGACGGGCGACACACTGAAGCTTTCTTT.

V gene TRBV12-3 or TRBV12-4 combines with J gene TRBJ1-2; no reliable D call. The V gene lost 2 bases and the J gene lost 4 bases, with 14 bases spanning the gap. CDR3 length: 15 amino acids. In nucleotides, the CDR3 is TGTGCCAGCAGTTTACGACCCACCGGCACCTATGGCTACACCTTC. Encoded protein: CASSLRPTGTYGYTF.

In the case of this clonotype: Just one base apart from a much larger clone, this may be a read error. Here the CDR3 omits its conserved ending phenylalanine or tryptophan, so a read error is the likely source. The V and J genes are TRBV10-3 and TRBJ1-6; D remains ambiguous. Trimming pared 0 bases from V and 7 bases from J, leaving 16 bases between. The CDR3 is made up of 17 amino acids. The germline CDR1 and CDR2 sequences are ENHRY and SYGVKD. The CDR3 coding sequence is TGTGCCATCAGTGAGTCGATACTACTCGGACGGAATTCACCCCTCCACCTT. Translating it yields CAISESILLGRNSPLHL.

This clonotype was observed many times. This chain uses TRBV9 with TRBJ2-3, with no clear D. Germline V lookup: CDR1 SGDLS, CDR2 YYNGEE. The V end lost 0 bases, the J end lost 5 bases, and 7 bases lay between the germline ends. CDR3 length: 13 residues. DNA of the CDR3: TGTGCCAGCAGCGTAGAGGCGAGAGATACGCAGTATTTT. This codes for CASSVEARDTQYF.

This chain connects TRBV12-3 or TRBV12-4 to TRBJ2-3; D is uncertain. Trimming left V 6 bases short and J 4 bases short, with 8 bases between. There are 12 residues in the CDR3. The CDR3 DNA follows: TGTGCCAGCAGCACATCATCAGATACGCAGTATTTT. This sequence encodes CASSTSSDTQYF.

This clonotype has just a few counts. The V call is TRBV12-3 or TRBV12-4, the J call TRBJ2-7; D is perhaps TRBD1 (5 bases). Trimming left V 7 bases short and J 0 bases short, with 13 bases between. CDR3 length: 14 amino acids. The CDR3 is CASTQGLSSYEQYF. The CDR3 bases are TGTGCCAGCACCCAGGGCTTGAGCTCCTACGAGCAGTACTTC.

The chain is built from TRBV29-1 and TRBJ2-3; D possibly matches TRBD1 or TRBD2 (5 bases each). The germline V and J ends were trimmed by 0 bases and 5 bases, with 15 bases remaining between them. The CDR3 consists of 15 residues. Looked up from germline, CDR1 is SQVTM and CDR2 is ANQGSEA. The CDR3 DNA is TGCAGCGTTGAAGATCCCCGGGACCGACAAGATACGCAGTATTTT. It specifies CSVEDPRDRQDTQYF.

Concerning this clonotype: An end of the junction differs from the germline gene, which may be a read error. The CDR3 reads CASNEFPGTGENIQYF. The CDR3, as DNA: TGTGCCAGCAATGAATTTCCCGGGACAGGGGAAAACATTCAGTACTTC. The chain recombines TRBV6-1 with TRBJ2-4; 10 bases are shared with TRBD1. The V gene's germline CDR1 is MNHNS and CDR2 SASEGT. The CDR3 has 16 residues.

This rearrangement joins TRBV7-9 to TRBJ2-3; weak D call: TRBD1 (5 bases). Trimming took off 5 bases at V and 0 bases at J, with 12 bases between the two ends. Germline CDR1 is SEHNR and CDR2 is FQNEAQ (reference sequence). The CDR3 is 15 residues long. This chain's CDR3 is CASSPGQGSTDTQYF. The CDR3 coding sequence is TGTGCCAGCAGCCCCGGTCAGGGCAGCACAGATACGCAGTATTTT.

This chain joins TRBV18 and TRBJ2-1, with 12 bases that match TRBD2. The CDR3 length is 15 residues. The V gene end was trimmed by 3 bases and the J gene end by 9 bases; junction bases not matched to a gene: 6. Germline V gene lookup returns CDR1 KGHSH and CDR2 LQKENI. Here the CDR3 reads CASSPTSGGRSEQFF. The CDR3 nucleotides read TGTGCCAGCTCACCTACTAGCGGGGGGCGGAGTGAGCAGTTCTTC. The full variable domain, rest sourced from reference TRBV18 and TRBJ2-1, is NAGVMQNPRHLVRRRGQEARLRCSPMKGHSHVYWYRQLPEEGLKFMVYLQKENIIDESGMPKERFSAEFPKEGPSILRIQQVVRGDSAAYFCASSPTSGGRSEQFFGPGTRLTVL.

This clonotype showed up many times. The chain recombines TRBV7-9 with TRBJ1-3, with 8 bases that match TRBD1. The CDR3 runs 15 residues. V lost 4 bases and J lost 0; bases outside the gene matches: 2. Germline V gene lookup returns CDR1 SEHNR and CDR2 FQNEAQ (reference sequence). CDR3 in DNA: TGTGCCAGCAGCTGGGACAGGAGCTCTGGAAACACCATATATTTT. It encodes CASSWDRSSGNTIYF.

The chain carries TRBV25-1 and TRBJ1-6, with D possibly being TRBD1 (5 bases). CDR1 and CDR2 (germline): MGHDK, SYGVNS. The CDR3 length is 14 residues. Trimming removed 1 base at V and 7 bases at J, with 8 bases between. As DNA, the CDR3 is TGTGCCAGCAGTGAATGGGGCAGCAATTCACCCCTCCACTTT. The encoded protein is CASSEWGSNSPLHF.

This clonotype occurred a few times. The CDR3 region has the DNA TGCAGTGCTGCGACAGTTTCGAACACTGAAGCTTTCTTT. This gives the protein CSAATVSNTEAFF. The chain employs TRBV20-1 and TRBJ1-1; a weak D match, TRBD1 (5 bases). The V gene's germline CDR1 is DFQATT and CDR2 SNEGSKA (reference sequence). The CDR3 has 13 amino acids. With 5 bases removed from V and 1 base from J, the gap between germline ends came to 11 bases.

In this sample, this clonotype turned up a few times. The chain couples TRBV20-1 to TRBJ2-7, with a possible D match to TRBD1 (5 bases). The V end lost 5 bases, the J end lost 2 bases, and 10 bases lay between the germline ends. This CDR3 is 12 amino acids long. Germline values: CDR1 DFQATT, CDR2 SNEGSKA (reference sequence). CDR3 in DNA: TGCAGTGCTTCCACAGGAACCTACGAGCAGTACTTC. It translates to CSASTGTYEQYF.

This clonotype showed up many times. This chain connects TRBV12-3 or TRBV12-4 to TRBJ2-3, with 9 bases that match TRBD1. The CDR3 has 15 residues. Trimming cost V 6 bases and J 3 bases; bases outside gene matches: 7. The CDR3 loop is CASRLTGTGTDTQYF. The CDR3 nucleotides read TGTGCCAGCAGATTGACCGGGACAGGGACAGATACGCAGTATTTT.

This clonotype was detected a few times. This rearrangement joins TRBV3-1 to TRBJ2-1; maybe TRBD1 (5 bases). The CDR3 covers 16 residues. V lost 4 bases and J 4 bases, leaving 17 bases between the germline ends. Germline V gene sequence: CDR1 LGHDT, CDR2 YNNKEL (reference sequence). The CDR3 coding sequence is TGTGCCAGCAGCCGTGGACATACTGTCGGGTACAATGAGCAGTTCTTC. It encodes CASSRGHTVGYNEQFF.

This clonotype showed up many times. The V gene is TRBV10-1, the J gene TRBJ2-2; D is uncertain. Trimming took off 10 bases at V and 6 bases at J, with 15 bases between the two ends. The CDR3 runs 13 residues. Germline V gene data show CDR1 as WNHNN and CDR2 as SYGVQD (reference sequence). The CDR3 sequence is CATQKDRAGELFF. CDR3 bases: TGCGCCACCCAGAAAGACCGCGCCGGGGAGCTGTTTTTT.

This clonotype was recorded many times. This chain's CDR3 is CASSQTSGGLTDTQYF. CDR3 bases: TGTGCCAGCAGCCAAACTAGCGGGGGGCTCACAGATACGCAGTATTTT. The chain employs TRBV27 and TRBJ2-3, with TRBD2 matching over 12 bases. The CDR3 totals 16 residues. Germline V CDR1 and CDR2: MNHEY, SMNVEV (reference sequence). With V trimmed by 6 bases and J by 2 bases, 6 bases remained unmatched.